This T cell receptor beta chain was captured by sequencing in a study of T cell repertoires in cytomegalovirus infection. The CDR3 has 12 residues. The germline V gene encodes CDR1 DFQATT and CDR2 SNEGSKA (reference sequence). TCRdb itself ran the reads through MiXCR, one entry per CDR3 protein. This table has roughly 500,000 distinct CDR3 sequences, around 30% appearing once. This clonotype showed up just a few times. Its target is not known. The sequencing used cultured PBMCs, collected from culture after CMV antigen stimulation. The TCR comes from a human donor in good health (CMV status not recorded). Some clones in this sample may be carry-over from other donors' samples. This sequence joins TRBV20-1 and TRBJ2-7, with 14 bases identical to TRBD2. The DNA of the CDR3 is TGCGGGGGACTAGCGGGAGCCTACGAGCAGTACTTC. Encoded protein: CGGLAGAYEQYF.